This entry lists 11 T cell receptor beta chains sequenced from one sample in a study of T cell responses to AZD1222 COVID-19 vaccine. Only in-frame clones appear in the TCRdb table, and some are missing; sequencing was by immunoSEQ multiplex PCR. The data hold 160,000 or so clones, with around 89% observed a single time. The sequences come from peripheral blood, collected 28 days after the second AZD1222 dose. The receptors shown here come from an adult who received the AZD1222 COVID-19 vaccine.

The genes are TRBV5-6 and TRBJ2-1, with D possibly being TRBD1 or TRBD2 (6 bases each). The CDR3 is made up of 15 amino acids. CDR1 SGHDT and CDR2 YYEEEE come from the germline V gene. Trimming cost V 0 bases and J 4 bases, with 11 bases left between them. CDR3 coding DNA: TGTGCCAGCAGCTTGGTCGGAGGGGGATACAATGAGCAGTTCTTC. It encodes CASSLVGGGYNEQFF. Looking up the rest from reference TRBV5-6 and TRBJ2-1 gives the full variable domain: DAGVTQSPTHLIKTRGQQVTLRCSPKSGHDTVSWYQQALGQGPQFIFQYYEEEERQRGNFPDRFSGHQFPNYSSELNVNALLLGDSALYLCASSLVGGGYNEQFFGPGTRLTVL.

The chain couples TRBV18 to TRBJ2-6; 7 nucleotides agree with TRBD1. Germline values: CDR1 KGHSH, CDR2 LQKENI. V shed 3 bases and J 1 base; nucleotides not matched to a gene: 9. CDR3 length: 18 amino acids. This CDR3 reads CASSPGQASSSGANVLTF. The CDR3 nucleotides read TGTGCCAGCTCACCTGGACAGGCCAGCTCTTCTGGGGCCAACGTCCTGACTTTC.

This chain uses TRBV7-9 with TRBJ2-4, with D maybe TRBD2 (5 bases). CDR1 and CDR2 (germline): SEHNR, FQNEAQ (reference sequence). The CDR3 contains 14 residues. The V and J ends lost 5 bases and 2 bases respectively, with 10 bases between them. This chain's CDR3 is CASSPRTSKNIQYF. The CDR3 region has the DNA TGTGCCAGCAGCCCTCGGACTTCCAAAAACATTCAGTACTTC.

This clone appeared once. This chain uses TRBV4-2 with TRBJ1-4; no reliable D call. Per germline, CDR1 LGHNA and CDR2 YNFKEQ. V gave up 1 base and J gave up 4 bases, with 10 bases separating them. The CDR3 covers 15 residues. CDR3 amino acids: CASSQGEAFNEKLFF. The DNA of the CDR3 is TGTGCCAGCAGCCAAGGGGAAGCTTTTAATGAAAAACTGTTTTTT.

CDR3 sequence: CASSIGQVSGNTIYF. The CDR3 DNA follows: TGTGCCAGTAGTATTGGGCAGGTCTCTGGAAACACCATATATTTT. The chain uses TRBV19 and TRBJ1-3, with D hard to call. This CDR3 region has 15 residues. From germline, CDR1 is LNHDA and CDR2 SQIVND (reference sequence). V was trimmed by 3 bases and J by 0 bases, leaving 9 bases between them.

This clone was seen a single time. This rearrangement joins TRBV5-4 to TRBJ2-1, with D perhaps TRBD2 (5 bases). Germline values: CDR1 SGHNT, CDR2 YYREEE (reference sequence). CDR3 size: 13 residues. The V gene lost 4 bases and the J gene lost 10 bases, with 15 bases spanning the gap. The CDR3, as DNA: TGTGCCAGCAGCACTATTGCTAGCTCGGAGCAGTTCTTC. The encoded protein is CASSTIASSEQFF.

The CDR3 loop is CASSLLGTDNEQFF. Written as DNA, the CDR3 is TGTGCCAGCAGCTTACTCGGGACAGACAATGAGCAGTTCTTC. The chain links TRBV7-3 to TRBJ2-1; the match to TRBD1 covers 7 bases. CDR3 length equals 14 residues. In germline, CDR1 is SGHTA, CDR2 FQGTGA. Trimming removed 2 bases from V and 5 bases from J; junction bases left unmatched: 3.

This CDR3 reads CASSSGLANTGELFF. The CDR3, as DNA: TGCGCCAGCAGCTCCGGACTAGCGAACACCGGGGAGCTGTTTTTT. The chain uses TRBV5-1 and TRBJ2-2; 7 bases agree with TRBD2. The ends lost 3 bases at V and 0 bases at J; junction bases unmatched: 2. The CDR3 has 15 residues. CDR1 and CDR2 (germline): SGHRS, YFSETQ.

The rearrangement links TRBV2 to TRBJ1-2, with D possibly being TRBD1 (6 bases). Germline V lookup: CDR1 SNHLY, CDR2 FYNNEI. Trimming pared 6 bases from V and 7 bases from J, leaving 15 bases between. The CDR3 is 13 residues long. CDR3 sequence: CASRTSGGGGYTF. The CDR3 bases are TGTGCCAGCAGAACCTCGGGGGGCGGTGGCTACACCTTC. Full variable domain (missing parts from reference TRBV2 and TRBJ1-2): EPEVTQTPSHQVTQMGQEVILRCVPISNHLYFYWYRQILGQKVEFLVSFYNNEISEKSEIFDDQFSVERPDGSNFTLKIRSTKLEDSAMYFCASRTSGGGGYTFGSGTRLTVV.

In DNA form, the CDR3 reads TGTGCCAGCACCTTGACACAGGGGAACTATGGCTACACCTTC. It yields the protein CASTLTQGNYGYTF. The gene calls are TRBV6-5 and TRBJ1-2; 7 positions agree with TRBD1. The ends lost 7 bases at V and 2 bases at J; junction bases unmatched: 7. The CDR3 runs to 14 residues. In germline, CDR1 is MNHEY, CDR2 SVGAGI.

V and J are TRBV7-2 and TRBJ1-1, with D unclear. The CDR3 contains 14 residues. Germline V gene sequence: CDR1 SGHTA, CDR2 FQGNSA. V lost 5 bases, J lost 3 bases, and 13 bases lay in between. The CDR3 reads CASSPRVVDTEAFF. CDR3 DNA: TGTGCCAGCAGCCCCCGGGTGGTGGACACTGAAGCTTTCTTT.